This TCR beta chain was documented in a study of high-grade serous ovarian cancer treatment subgroups. Study overall: Mean per sample: approximately 13,000 reads, around 7,100 unique TCR beta rearrangements. Findings and limits, study-wide: Clonal relatedness tracked neoantigen level, and by trend copy number and mutation load.

With V trimmed by 4 bases and J by 5 bases, 11 bases remained unmatched. CDR1 LNHDA and CDR2 SQIVND come from the germline V gene (reference sequence). This CDR3 has 16 residues. The tumor samples were collected prior to definitive surgery or chemotherapy. Generated by immunoSEQ multiplex PCR, the TCRdb table keeps only in-frame clones and is missing some. The sample has 19,000 or so clones; approximately 77% are singletons. As for this clone: What it recognizes is unknown.

The origin of this receptor is a human donor with high-grade serous ovarian cancer. V and J are TRBV19 and TRBJ1-2; 9 bases line up with TRBD1. Sequencing used tumor tissue. The CDR3: CASSSRDRDFKYGYTF. For the CDR3, the DNA is TGTGCCAGTAGTAGCCGGGACAGGGACTTTAAGTATGGCTACACCTTC.